The 24 T cell receptor beta chains below all came from one sample that was sequenced in a study of siplizumab effects on memory and regulatory T cells. Produced via immunoSEQ multiplex PCR; TCRdb's table is partial and in-frame only. This sample has about 56,000 clones; around 97% occur once, and the top ten carry about 1%. Sequenced material: naive CD8+ T cells sorted from blood. Source of these receptors: a human donor in good health.

This sequence joins TRBV5-4 and TRBJ2-5; tentatively, D is TRBD1 (6 bases). The germline V gene encodes CDR1 SGHNT and CDR2 YYREEE (reference sequence). CDR3 length equals 15 residues. Trimming cost V 3 bases and J 4 bases, with 16 bases left between them. CDR3 coding DNA: TGTGCCAGCAGCTCGACAGGAGAGGGTAGAGAGACCCAGTACTTC. This encodes CASSSTGEGRETQYF. Using reference TRBV5-4 and TRBJ2-5 for the parts outside the CDR3, the full variable domain is ETGVTQSPTHLIKTRGQQVTLRCSSQSGHNTVSWYQQALGQGPQFIFQYYREEENGRGNFPPRFSGLQFPNYSSELNVNALELDDSALYLCASSSTGEGRETQYFGPGTRLLVL.

V usage is TRBV6-9 and J usage is TRBJ1-1; D not certain. CDR1 is MNHGY and CDR2 is SVAAGI in the germline V gene. Between the trimmed V and J ends, which lost 3 bases and 0 bases, there was a span of 8 bases. This CDR3 region has 14 residues. CDR3 residues: CASSYSGLNTEAFF. The CDR3 DNA reads TGTGCCAGCAGTTACAGCGGTTTGAACACTGAAGCTTTCTTT.

The V call is TRBV9, the J call TRBJ1-2, with 8 positions matching TRBD1. This CDR3 is 14 amino acids long. Germline-derived CDR1 and CDR2 are SGDLS and YYNGEE. Trimming removed 3 bases from V and 6 bases from J; junction bases left unmatched: 7. The CDR3 loop is CASSEQGAGDGYTF. The CDR3 DNA reads TGTGCCAGCAGCGAGCAGGGGGCAGGGGATGGCTACACCTTC.

The chain carries TRBV30 and TRBJ2-7; D remains ambiguous. Per the germline V gene, CDR1 is GTSNPN and CDR2 is SVGIG (reference sequence). Trimming removed 2 bases at V and 1 base at J, with 9 bases between. The CDR3 covers 13 residues. The CDR3 loop is CAWSFDLSYEQYF. The DNA for the CDR3 is TGTGCCTGGAGTTTCGACCTTTCCTACGAGCAGTACTTC.

The chain's CDR3 is CASSIGGDYEQYF. DNA for the CDR3: TGTGCCAGTAGTATAGGCGGGGACTACGAGCAGTACTTC. The rearrangement links TRBV19 to TRBJ2-7; weak D call: TRBD2 (6 bases). Germline V gene lookup returns CDR1 LNHDA and CDR2 SQIVND (reference sequence). The CDR3 length is 13 residues. V was shortened by 1 base and J by 3 bases, with 7 bases between the two germline ends.

The chain recombines TRBV6-6 with TRBJ2-6; 7 bases map to TRBD1. After removal of 7 bases from V and 0 bases from J, the junction contained 6 bases not matched to a gene. The CDR3 is made up of 16 amino acids. In germline, CDR1 is MNHNY, CDR2 SVGAGI (reference sequence). CDR3 DNA sequence: TGTGCCAGCACCTGGGACAGTATCTCTGGGGCCAACGTCCTGACTTTC. Translating it yields CASTWDSISGANVLTF.

The chain has TRBV12-5 and TRBJ1-2, with 7 bases matching TRBD1. Germline CDR1 is LGHNT and CDR2 is FRNRAP. The trim removed 4 bases at V and 4 bases at J, leaving 12 bases unmatched. The CDR3 consists of 16 residues. In DNA, the CDR3 is TGTGCTAGTGGTTCAACGAACAGGGGACCGATCTATGGCTACACCTTC. This codes for CASGSTNRGPIYGYTF.

The chain has TRBV9 and TRBJ2-7; 11 positions match TRBD1. In germline, CDR1 is SGDLS, CDR2 YYNGEE. There are 14 residues in the CDR3. V shed 3 bases and J 5 bases; nucleotides not matched to a gene: 4. The CDR3 reads CASSAMGQGDEQYF. CDR3 bases: TGTGCCAGCAGCGCCATGGGACAGGGGGACGAGCAGTACTTC.

This chain connects TRBV4-2 to TRBJ2-4, with 7 bases lining up with TRBD1. This CDR3 spans 15 amino acids. Per germline, CDR1 LGHNA and CDR2 YNFKEQ. V was clipped by 7 bases and J by 0 bases; unmatched bases: 6. The CDR3 DNA reads as TGTGCCAGCACCACGGACAGGCTAGCCAAAAACATTCAGTACTTC. Translation: CASTTDRLAKNIQYF.

This clone has only one observation. CDR3 DNA: TGTGCCAGCAGCCCCCGGACAGCCTACAATGAGCAGTTCTTC. It yields the protein CASSPRTAYNEQFF. The J gene is TRBJ2-1, the V gene TRBV9, with D perhaps TRBD1 (6 bases). Per the germline V gene, CDR1 is SGDLS and CDR2 is YYNGEE. The CDR3 is 14 residues long. V gave up 4 bases and J gave up 2 bases, with 10 bases separating them.

To note about this clone: Different DNA sequences within this sample yield the same CDR3. V usage is TRBV27 and J usage is TRBJ2-7; the D gene could be TRBD1 or TRBD2 (6 bases each). The CDR3 has 13 amino acids. CDR1 MNHEY and CDR2 SMNVEV come from the germline V gene (reference sequence). Trimming took 3 bases from V and 2 from J, leaving 8 bases between them. CDR3 sequence (DNA): TGTGCCAGCAGTTTGGGGGGCCCCTACGAGCAGTACTTC. Amino acid sequence: CASSLGGPYEQYF.

V usage is TRBV4-1 and J usage is TRBJ1-1, with D possibly TRBD1 on 6 matching bases. The germline V gene encodes CDR1 MGHRA and CDR2 YSYEKL. The CDR3 covers 13 residues. V gave up 4 bases and J gave up 4 bases, with 10 bases separating them. The CDR3 DNA sequence: TGCGCCAGCAGCCCTACAGGGAGCACTGAAGCTTTCTTT. This translates into CASSPTGSTEAFF.

The rearrangement links TRBV15 to TRBJ2-5; D is unclear. The V gene lost 4 bases and the J gene lost 3 bases, with 15 bases spanning the gap. Germline V gene lookup returns CDR1 LNHNV and CDR2 YYDKDF (reference sequence). The CDR3 extends over 15 amino acids. CDR3 loop: CATSTRRSGKETQYF. The DNA for the CDR3 is TGTGCCACCAGCACCCGAAGGTCAGGAAAAGAGACCCAGTACTTC. The variable domain in full, completed from reference TRBV15 and TRBJ2-5, reads DAMVIQNPRYQVTQFGKPVTLSCSQTLNHNVMYWYQQKSSQAPKLLFHYYDKDFNNEADTPDNFQSRRPNTSFCFLDIRSPGLGDTAMYLCATSTRRSGKETQYFGPGTRLLVL.

V usage is TRBV5-1 and J usage is TRBJ2-1; D is unresolved. This CDR3 is built from 14 residues. Trimming removed 2 bases at V and 0 bases at J, with 6 bases between. CDR1 and CDR2 from the germline V gene are SGHRS and YFSETQ. The CDR3 DNA sequence: TGCGCCAGCAGCTTCCAAAGCTCCTACAATGAGCAGTTCTTC. Its protein is CASSFQSSYNEQFF. The whole variable domain, remainder taken from reference TRBV5-1 and TRBJ2-1, is KAGVTQTPRYLIKTRGQQVTLSCSPISGHRSVSWYQQTPGQGLQFLFEYFSETQRNKGNFPGRFSGRQFSNSRSEMNVSTLELGDSALYLCASSFQSSYNEQFFGPGTRLTVL.

The chain links TRBV11-2 to TRBJ2-7, with 10 bases aligning to TRBD1. Germline CDR1 SGHAT, CDR2 FQNNGV. The CDR3 covers 12 residues. Trimming took 8 bases from V and 3 from J; bases not matched to a gene: 1. CDR3 loop: CASGQGDYEQYF. DNA of the CDR3: TGTGCCAGCGGACAGGGGGACTACGAGCAGTACTTC.

The chain joins TRBV30 to TRBJ2-7; the D gene is possibly TRBD1 (7 bases). The V and J ends lost 3 bases and 0 bases respectively, with 12 bases between them. In germline, CDR1 is GTSNPN, CDR2 SVGIG (reference sequence). This CDR3 comprises 14 residues. CDR3 sequence reads: CAWRGGTVSYEQYF. For the CDR3, the DNA is TGTGCCTGGAGGGGCGGGACAGTCTCCTACGAGCAGTACTTC.

In DNA, the CDR3 is TGCGCCAGCAGCTTGGAATCATGGGATGAGCAGTTCTTC. It encodes CASSLESWDEQFF. The gene calls are TRBV5-1 and TRBJ2-1; D unclear. CDR1 is SGHRS, CDR2 YFSETQ, per germline. Trimming shortened V by 0 bases and J by 8 bases, and 9 bases separated the two germline ends. The CDR3 has 13 amino acids.

Comments on this clone: The sample carries other DNA sequences with the same CDR3. This rearrangement joins TRBV28 to TRBJ2-7; 7 bases agree with TRBD1. J gave up 2 bases and V 6 bases, and 13 bases lay outside the gene matches. This CDR3 spans 16 amino acids. The germline V gene has CDR1 MDHEN and CDR2 SYDVKM. The CDR3 here is CASSPLAETGTYEQYF. The CDR3 nucleotides are TGTGCCAGCAGCCCATTGGCCGAGACAGGGACCTACGAGCAGTACTTC.

The genes are TRBV7-6 and TRBJ2-7; D is uncertain. V was shortened by 1 base and J by 4 bases, with 8 bases between the two germline ends. This CDR3 has 13 amino acids. The germline gives CDR1 SGHVS, CDR2 FNYEAQ. CDR3 in DNA: TGTGCCAGCAGCTTAGAACAGAGTTACGAGCAGTACTTC. Protein: CASSLEQSYEQYF. Filled out from reference TRBV7-6 and TRBJ2-7, the complete variable domain reads GAGVSQSPRYKVTKRGQDVALRCDPISGHVSLYWYRQALGQGPEFLTYFNYEAQQDKSGLPNDRFSAERPEGSISTLTIQRTEQRDSAMYRCASSLEQSYEQYFGPGTRLTVT.

V gene TRBV29-1 combines with J gene TRBJ2-7; 12 nucleotides agree with TRBD1. The CDR3 runs to 14 residues. Per the germline V gene, CDR1 is SQVTM and CDR2 is ANQGSEA. Trimming removed 0 bases from V and 6 bases from J; junction bases left unmatched: 3. The CDR3 reads CSVEDRDRGPEQYF. CDR3 in DNA: TGCAGCGTTGAAGACCGGGACAGGGGGCCCGAGCAGTACTTC.

The rearrangement links TRBV9 to TRBJ2-7, with 7 nucleotides matching TRBD2. This CDR3 contains 16 residues. The junction had 10 bases not matched to a gene; V was cut back by 3 bases and J by 1 base. Germline V gene sequence: CDR1 SGDLS, CDR2 YYNGEE. This chain's CDR3 is CASSGSRLADSYEQYF. The CDR3 nucleotides read TGTGCCAGCAGCGGATCCCGACTAGCCGATTCCTACGAGCAGTACTTC.

The rearrangement links TRBV28 to TRBJ2-7; a weak D match, TRBD2 (6 bases). V was clipped by 5 bases and J by 4 bases, with 9 bases between them. This CDR3 region has 12 residues. Germline V lookup: CDR1 MDHEN, CDR2 SYDVKM. The CDR3 DNA follows: TGTGCCAGCAGTCGGGACTTGTACGAGCAGTACTTC. Translated: CASSRDLYEQYF.

The chain is built from TRBV7-3 and TRBJ2-1; 8 nucleotides match TRBD2. Germline CDR1 reads SGHTA; CDR2 reads FQGTGA. This CDR3 comprises 14 residues. J was trimmed by 7 bases and V by 3 bases; bases with no gene match: 5. The CDR3 is CASSFSGRENEQFF. CDR3 sequence (DNA): TGTGCCAGCAGCTTCAGCGGGAGAGAAAATGAGCAGTTCTTC.

The V gene is TRBV27, the J gene TRBJ2-2; no definite D call. The CDR3 consists of 14 residues. Germline loops: CDR1 MNHEY, CDR2 SMNVEV (reference sequence). V was trimmed by 2 bases and J by 3 bases, leaving 7 bases between them. CDR3 DNA sequence: TGTGCCAGCAGTTTAGGCCTGTACACCGGGGAGCTGTTTTTT. Amino acid sequence: CASSLGLYTGELFF.